The clone carrying this T cell receptor beta chain has at least ten counts. Looked up from germline, CDR1 is MNHNS and CDR2 is SASEGT. V lost 11 bases, J lost 5 bases, and 11 bases lay in between. The CDR3 sequence is 11 residues long. These data come from a study of T cells in Graves' hyperthyroidism and ophthalmopathy. The investigators amplified TCR beta CDR3 regions from RNA transcripts. A first-round RT-PCR of the TCR CDR3 used the HTBI primer set. MiXCR, applied by TCRdb to the multiplex PCR reads, yields one record per CDR3 protein. Of 250,000 to 300,000 distinct CDR3 sequences listed, 13% are singletons.

This chain connects TRBV6-1 to TRBJ2-3, with D possibly TRBD2 on 5 matching bases. The TCR was taken from a woman aged 30 to 39 with Graves' hyperthyroidism that later progressed to Graves' ophthalmopathy. The sequenced material came from blood. In DNA, the CDR3 is TGTGCCGAAGCGGTGGGAGATACGCAGTATTTT. Translating it yields CAEAVGDTQYF.